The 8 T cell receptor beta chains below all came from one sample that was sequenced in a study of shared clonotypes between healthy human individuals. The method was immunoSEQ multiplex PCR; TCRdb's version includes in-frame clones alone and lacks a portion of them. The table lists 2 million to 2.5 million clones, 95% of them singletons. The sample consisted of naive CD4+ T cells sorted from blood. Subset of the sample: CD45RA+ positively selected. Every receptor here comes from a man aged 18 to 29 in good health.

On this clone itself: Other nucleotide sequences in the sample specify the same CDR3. Written as DNA, the CDR3 is TGCAGTGCTAGGGGATCCCCCGGCTACACCTTC. Its protein product is CSARGSPGYTF. This chain joins TRBV20-1 and TRBJ1-2; D is ambiguous. CDR1 is DFQATT and CDR2 is SNEGSKA in the germline V gene (reference sequence). Trimming cost V 3 bases and J 8 bases, with 10 bases left between them. This CDR3 has 11 amino acids.

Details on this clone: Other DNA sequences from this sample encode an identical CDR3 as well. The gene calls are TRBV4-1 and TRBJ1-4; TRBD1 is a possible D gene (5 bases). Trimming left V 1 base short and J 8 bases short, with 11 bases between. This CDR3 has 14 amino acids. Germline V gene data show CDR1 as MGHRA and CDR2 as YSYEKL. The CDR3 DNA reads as TGCGCCAGCAGCCAAGGAGGGGTGGGAGAAAAACTGTTTTTT. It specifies CASSQGGVGEKLFF.

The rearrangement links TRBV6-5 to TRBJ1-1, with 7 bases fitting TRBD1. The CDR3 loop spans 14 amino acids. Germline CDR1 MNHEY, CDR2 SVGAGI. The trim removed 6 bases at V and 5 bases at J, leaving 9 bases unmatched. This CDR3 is CASSSPGQTTEAFF. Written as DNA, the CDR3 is TGTGCCAGCAGCTCCCCGGGACAGACAACTGAAGCTTTCTTT.

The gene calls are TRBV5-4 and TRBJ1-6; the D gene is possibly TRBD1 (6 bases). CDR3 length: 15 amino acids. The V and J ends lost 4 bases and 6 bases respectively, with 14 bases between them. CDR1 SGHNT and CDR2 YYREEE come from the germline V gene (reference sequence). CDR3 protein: CASSQQQGTNSPLHF. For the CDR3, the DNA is TGTGCCAGCAGCCAACAACAGGGAACTAATTCACCCCTCCACTTT.

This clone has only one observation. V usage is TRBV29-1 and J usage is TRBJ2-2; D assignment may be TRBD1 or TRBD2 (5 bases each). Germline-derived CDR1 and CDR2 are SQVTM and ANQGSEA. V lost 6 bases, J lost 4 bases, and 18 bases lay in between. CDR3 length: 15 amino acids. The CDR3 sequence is CSVGTVPGLTGELFF. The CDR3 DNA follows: TGCAGCGTAGGGACCGTCCCTGGTCTCACCGGGGAGCTGTTTTTT.

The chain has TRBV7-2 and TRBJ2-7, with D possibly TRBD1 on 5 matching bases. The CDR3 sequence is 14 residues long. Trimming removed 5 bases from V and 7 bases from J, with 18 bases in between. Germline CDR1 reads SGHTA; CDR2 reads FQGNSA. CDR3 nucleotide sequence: TGTGCCAGCAGCCCGTCCCGACAGAGCCGGGAGCAGTACTTC. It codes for CASSPSRQSREQYF.

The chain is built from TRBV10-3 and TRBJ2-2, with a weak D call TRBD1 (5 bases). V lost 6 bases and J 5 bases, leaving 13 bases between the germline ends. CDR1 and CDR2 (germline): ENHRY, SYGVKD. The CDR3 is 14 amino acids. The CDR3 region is CAISSTSGTGELFF. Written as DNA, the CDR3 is TGTGCCATCAGCTCCACCTCAGGGACCGGGGAGCTGTTTTTT.

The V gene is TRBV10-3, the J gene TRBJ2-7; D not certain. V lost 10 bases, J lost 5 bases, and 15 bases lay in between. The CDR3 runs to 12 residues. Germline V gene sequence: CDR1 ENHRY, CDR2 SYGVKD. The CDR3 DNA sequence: TGTGCCACCAAAGACGCAGTAAACGAGCAGTACTTC. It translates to CATKDAVNEQYF.